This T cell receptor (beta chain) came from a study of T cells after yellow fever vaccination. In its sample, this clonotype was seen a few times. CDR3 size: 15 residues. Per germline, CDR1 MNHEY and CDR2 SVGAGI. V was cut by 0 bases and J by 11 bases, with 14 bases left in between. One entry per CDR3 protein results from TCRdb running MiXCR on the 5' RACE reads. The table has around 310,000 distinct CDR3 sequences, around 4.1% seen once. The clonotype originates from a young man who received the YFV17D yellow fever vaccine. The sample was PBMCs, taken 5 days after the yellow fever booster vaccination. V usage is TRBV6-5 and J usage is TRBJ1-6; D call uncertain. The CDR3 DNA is TGTGCCAGCAGTTACTCGAGGTATTACTCCACACCCCTCCACTTT. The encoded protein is CASSYSRYYSTPLHF.